This T cell receptor beta chain emerged from a study of sequential checkpoint blockade in melanoma. Produced via immunoSEQ multiplex PCR; TCRdb's table is partial and in-frame only. The data contain 40,000 or so clones, 86% of them singletons. Treatment noted: randomized to nivolumab then ipilimumab (arm A) or the reverse (arm B). Patients had received no earlier DNA-damaging chemotherapy. From thawed PBMCs, live CD3+CD8+ cells negative for CD19 and CD56 were sorted. Germline loops: CDR1 SGHTA, CDR2 FQGTGA. This CDR3 has 16 residues. Trimming took 2 bases from V and 4 from J, leaving 17 bases between them.

Sequencing was performed on CD8+ T cells sorted from blood (inferred from file names), taken from a patient given nivolumab and ipilimumab in sequence. V gene TRBV7-3 combines with J gene TRBJ1-2; D is uncertain. The sequence came from a human donor with melanoma. CDR3 sequence: CASSLGLGEVSYGYTF. In nucleotides, the CDR3 is TGTGCCAGCAGCTTAGGACTCGGGGAGGTTAGCTATGGCTACACCTTC.